This TCR beta chain was retrieved from a study of T cells in localized non-small cell lung cancer. Produced via immunoSEQ multiplex PCR; TCRdb's table is partial and in-frame only. The data show about 2,400 clones, 20% to 25% seen once. The study, taken as a whole, reports: A median of around 60 of the top 100 tumor clones appeared in adjacent lung, which was paired and uninvolved. Highest T cell clonality was seen in uninvolved adjacent lung, surpassing that measured in tumor. Greater blood T cell density accompanied longer overall survival.

Comment on this clone: The antigen is unknown.

The CDR3 runs 11 residues. V was trimmed by 5 bases and J by 8 bases, leaving 7 bases between them. This specimen was normal lung tissue next to the tumor, taken before any cancer treatment. This chain joins TRBV6-7 and TRBJ1-3; TRBD1 might be the D (5 bases). TRBV6-7 is classed as an ORF, of uncertain function. This TCR came from a man aged 35 to 69 with stage I squamous cell lung carcinoma. CDR3 residues: CASSGADTIYF. The DNA of the CDR3 is TGTGCCAGCAGTGGGGCGGACACCATATATTTT.